The 8 T cell receptor beta chains in this list originate from one sample, sequenced in a study of T cell responses to AZD1222 COVID-19 vaccine. Sequencing used immunoSEQ multiplex PCR; TCRdb keeps in-frame clones, though not all of them. The profile shows about 120,000 clones, about 88% of them singletons. The specimen comprised peripheral blood, sampled on day 0 of AZD1222 vaccination. The receptors here all came from an adult in good health.

This clone was seen just once. V and J are TRBV5-4 and TRBJ1-1; TRBD1 might be the D (5 bases). This CDR3 region has 15 residues. Trimming shortened V by 0 bases and J by 4 bases, and 13 bases separated the two germline ends. Germline V CDR1 and CDR2: SGHNT, YYREEE (reference sequence). CDR3 bases: TGTGCCAGCAGCTTGGCGGGGGGTTCGGGCACTGAAGCTTTCTTT. Protein product: CASSLAGGSGTEAFF.

This clone is a singleton in its sample. The chain recombines TRBV11-2 with TRBJ1-4; TRBD1 agrees at 10 bases. Germline loops: CDR1 SGHAT, CDR2 FQNNGV. V was clipped by 4 bases and J by 7 bases; unmatched bases: 3. The CDR3 loop spans 14 amino acids. CDR3 sequence: CASSWDRGTEKLFF. CDR3 DNA sequence: TGTGCCAGCAGCTGGGACAGGGGCACTGAAAAACTGTTTTTT.

This chain connects TRBV7-3 to TRBJ2-3; possibly TRBD1 or TRBD2 for D (5 bases each). The germline V and J ends were trimmed by 2 bases and 2 bases, with 11 bases remaining between them. The germline CDR1 and CDR2 sequences are SGHTA and FQGTGA. This CDR3 has 15 residues. As DNA, the CDR3 is TGTGCCAGCAGCTTAGGGGTGGGGACCACAGATACGCAGTATTTT. Translated: CASSLGVGTTDTQYF.

The CDR3 DNA sequence: TGCAGCGTTGTGGAGTCGCGGGGATTTCAAGAGACCCAGTACTTC. Translated: CSVVESRGFQETQYF. The chain has TRBV29-1 and TRBJ2-5; a weak D match, TRBD2 (6 bases). The V gene lost 4 bases and the J gene lost 2 bases, with 17 bases spanning the gap. Germline lookup yields CDR1 SQVTM and CDR2 ANQGSEA. This CDR3 has 15 amino acids.

The V and J genes are TRBV6-5 and TRBJ2-7; tentatively, D is TRBD2 (6 bases). Germline CDR1 reads MNHEY; CDR2 reads SVGAGI. V lost 6 bases, J lost 7 bases, and 19 bases lay in between. The CDR3 covers 14 residues. CDR3 loop: CASSGTWGPGEQYF. Here the CDR3 DNA reads TGTGCCAGCAGCGGGACTTGGGGCCCGGGGGAGCAGTACTTC.

This sequence joins TRBV7-2 and TRBJ1-5; D not certain. V shed 5 bases and J shed 3 bases, with 11 bases lying between them. The CDR3 is 14 residues long. Per germline, CDR1 SGHTA and CDR2 FQGNSA. For the CDR3, the DNA is TGTGCCAGCAGCCCCCGTAAAACCAATCAGCCCCAGCATTTT. Residues: CASSPRKTNQPQHF.

The chain has TRBV10-2 and TRBJ2-7, with a possible D match to TRBD2 (6 bases). CDR1 is WSHSY and CDR2 is SAAADI in the germline V gene. The V and J ends lost 3 bases and 2 bases respectively, with 14 bases between them. This CDR3 comprises 15 residues. The CDR3 region is CASSERRDLTYEQYF. The CDR3 DNA reads TGCGCCAGCAGTGAAAGGCGGGACCTAACCTACGAGCAGTACTTC.

This clone was found a few times. The chain recombines TRBV28 with TRBJ1-2; D is unclear. The V gene's germline CDR1 is MDHEN and CDR2 SYDVKM. The ends were cut back, 6 bases at V and 8 bases at J, with 10 bases in the middle. The CDR3 sequence is 11 residues long. The CDR3 DNA sequence: TGTGCCAGCAGCCCCCTAGAGGGCTACACCTTC. Translation: CASSPLEGYTF.